The clone carrying this TCR beta chain was counted only a few times. Its antigen is not identified. The data belong to a study of blood T cells in healthy people across ages. Findings and limits, study-wide: The lack of PBMC sorting stopped any conclusive naive versus antigen-experienced comparison. Strongly correlated with naive T cell percentage was TCR beta diversity.

Sample-barcoded 5' priming and a J-beta primer mix drove a second PCR of about 6 to 11 cycles. TCRdb fed the 5' RACE reads into MiXCR, producing one record per CDR3 protein. The sample records hundreds of thousands of distinct CDR3 sequences, roughly 50% being singletons. Trimming left V 6 bases short and J 3 bases short, with 5 bases between. Germline V gene lookup returns CDR1 SNHLY and CDR2 FYNNEI. The CDR3 has 11 amino acids. This TCR derives from a man in his thirties or forties in good health. The chain carries TRBV2 and TRBJ2-5; D is uncertain. The sequenced sample consisted of blood. This chain's CDR3 is CASRTEETQYF. The CDR3 region has the DNA TGTGCCAGCAGGACCGAAGAGACCCAGTACTTC.